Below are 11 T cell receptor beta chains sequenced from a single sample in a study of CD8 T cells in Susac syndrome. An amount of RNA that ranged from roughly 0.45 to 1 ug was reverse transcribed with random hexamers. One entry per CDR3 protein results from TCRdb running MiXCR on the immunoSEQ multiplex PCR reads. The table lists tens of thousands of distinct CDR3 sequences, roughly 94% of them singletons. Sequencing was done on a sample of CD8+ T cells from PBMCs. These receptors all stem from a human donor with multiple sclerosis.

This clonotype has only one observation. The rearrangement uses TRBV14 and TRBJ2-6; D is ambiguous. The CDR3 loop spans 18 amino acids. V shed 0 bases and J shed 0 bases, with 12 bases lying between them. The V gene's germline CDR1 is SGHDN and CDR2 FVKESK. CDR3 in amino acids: CASSQDSGRISGANVLTF. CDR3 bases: TGTGCCAGCAGCCAAGACTCAGGCAGGATCTCTGGGGCCAACGTCCTGACTTTC. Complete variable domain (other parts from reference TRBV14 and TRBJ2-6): EAGVTQFPSHSVIEKGQTVTLRCDPISGHDNLYWYRRVMGKEIKFLLHFVKESKQDESGMPNNRFLAERTGGTYSTLKVQPAELEDSGVYFCASSQDSGRISGANVLTFGAGSRLTVL.

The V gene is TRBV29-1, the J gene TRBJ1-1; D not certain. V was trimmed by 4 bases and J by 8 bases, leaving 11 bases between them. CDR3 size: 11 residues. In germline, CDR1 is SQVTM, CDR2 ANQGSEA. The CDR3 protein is CSVGWGEEAFF. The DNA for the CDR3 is TGCAGCGTTGGGTGGGGAGAAGAAGCTTTCTTT.

CDR3 sequence (DNA): TGTGCCAGCAGTCCACCGGGACAGGGTCTTCCAGATACGCAGTATTTT. Translation gives CASSPPGQGLPDTQYF. The chain recombines TRBV27 with TRBJ2-3; 9 bases agree with TRBD1. J gave up 4 bases and V 5 bases, and 10 bases lay outside the gene matches. CDR1 and CDR2 from the germline V gene are MNHEY and SMNVEV (reference sequence). The CDR3 is made up of 16 amino acids.

Here the CDR3 DNA reads TGTGCCAGCAGCCCGGGACAGAGTTACACAGATACGCAGTATTTT. Residues: CASSPGQSYTDTQYF. J is TRBJ2-3 and V is TRBV2, with 7 bases matching TRBD1. V lost 6 bases, J lost 2 bases, and 8 bases stayed unmatched. The germline CDR1 and CDR2 sequences are SNHLY and FYNNEI. CDR3 length: 15 amino acids.

CDR3: CASSRLTGHEQYF. CDR3 nucleotide sequence: TGTGCCAGTAGCCGATTGACAGGACACGAGCAGTACTTC. This chain links TRBV19 with TRBJ2-7, with TRBD1 as a possible D gene (6 bases). The CDR3 is 13 amino acids. Trimming took off 6 bases at V and 5 bases at J, with 14 bases between the two ends. Germline CDR1 reads LNHDA; CDR2 reads SQIVND (reference sequence).

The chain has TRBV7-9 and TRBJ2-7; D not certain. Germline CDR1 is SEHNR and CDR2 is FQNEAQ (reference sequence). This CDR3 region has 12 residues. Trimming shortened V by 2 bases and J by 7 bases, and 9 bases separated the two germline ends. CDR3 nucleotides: TGTGCCAGCAGCTTAACCCCTCAGGAGCAGTACTTC. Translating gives CASSLTPQEQYF.

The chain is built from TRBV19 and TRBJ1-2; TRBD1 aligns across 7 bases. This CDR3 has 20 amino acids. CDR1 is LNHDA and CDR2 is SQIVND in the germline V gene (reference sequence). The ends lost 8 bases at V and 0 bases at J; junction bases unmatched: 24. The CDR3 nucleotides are TGTGCCAGTGTGGAGGGGGCGGGACAGAAGTCCTCAAACCCTAACTATGGCTACACCTTC. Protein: CASVEGAGQKSSNPNYGYTF.

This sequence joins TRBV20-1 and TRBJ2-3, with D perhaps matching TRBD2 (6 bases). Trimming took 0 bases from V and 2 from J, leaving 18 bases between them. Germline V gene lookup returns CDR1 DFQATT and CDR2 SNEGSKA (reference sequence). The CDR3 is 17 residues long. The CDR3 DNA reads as TGCAGTGCTAGAGATCTCGTGATAGCGGCCCCCACAGATACGCAGTATTTT. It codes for CSARDLVIAAPTDTQYF.

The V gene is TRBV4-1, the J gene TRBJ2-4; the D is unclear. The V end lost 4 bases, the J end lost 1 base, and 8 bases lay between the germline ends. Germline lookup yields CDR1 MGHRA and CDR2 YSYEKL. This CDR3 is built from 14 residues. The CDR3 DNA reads TGCGCCAGCAGCCCAGATAGCGCCAAAAACATTCAGTACTTC. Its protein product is CASSPDSAKNIQYF.

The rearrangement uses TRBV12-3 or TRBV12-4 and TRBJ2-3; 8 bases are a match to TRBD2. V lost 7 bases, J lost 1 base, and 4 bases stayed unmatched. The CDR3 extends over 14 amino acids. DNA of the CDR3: TGTGCCAGCAACCTTAGCGGGGGCACAGATACGCAGTATTTT. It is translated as CASNLSGGTDTQYF.

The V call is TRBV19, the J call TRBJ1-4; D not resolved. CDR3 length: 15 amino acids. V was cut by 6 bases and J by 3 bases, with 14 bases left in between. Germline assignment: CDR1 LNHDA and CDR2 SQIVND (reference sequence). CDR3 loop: CASSRQPEPNEKLFF. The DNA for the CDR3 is TGTGCCAGTAGCCGCCAGCCGGAACCTAATGAAAAACTGTTTTTT.